These 5 T cell receptor beta chains share one sample of origin, sequenced in a study of blood T cell repertoires in COVID-19. Assay used: immunoSEQ multiplex PCR; TCRdb lists only in-frame clones, some missing. The sample includes 90,000 to 120,000 clones, about three quarters seen only once; the top ten take 1.8%. Source material: peripheral blood. The origin of the receptors is a woman between 40 and 55 years old with acute or convalescent COVID-19.

This clone occurred once. This chain uses TRBV5-5 with TRBJ1-4, with D unresolved. The CDR3 is 15 amino acids. The germline V and J ends were trimmed by 0 bases and 7 bases, with 13 bases remaining between them. Germline loops: CDR1 SGHKS, CDR2 YYEKEE (reference sequence). The CDR3 loop is CASSLVARVSEKLFF. DNA for the CDR3: TGTGCCAGCAGCTTGGTAGCTCGCGTAAGTGAAAAACTGTTTTTT.

The chain joins TRBV5-1 to TRBJ2-7, with D tentatively TRBD1 (6 bases). Trimming stripped 0 bases from V and 1 base from J, with 11 bases between. Germline CDR1 is SGHRS and CDR2 is YFSETQ. The CDR3 runs to 15 residues. The CDR3 coding sequence is TGCGCCAGCAGCTTGGTAGGGGGTCCTTCCTACGAGCAGTACTTC. Translation gives CASSLVGGPSYEQYF.

The J gene is TRBJ2-2, the V gene TRBV28; D perhaps matches TRBD1 (5 bases). The CDR3 has 16 amino acids. Per germline, CDR1 MDHEN and CDR2 SYDVKM. V dropped 6 bases and J dropped 3 bases, with 17 bases sitting between them. CDR3 DNA: TGTGCCAGCAGCCTCCTCCCAGGGTTTGACACCGGGGAGCTGTTTTTT. It is translated as CASSLLPGFDTGELFF.

This clone was seen a few times. V is TRBV30 and J is TRBJ1-2; D is unresolved. Trimming left V 2 bases short and J 8 bases short, with 15 bases between. Germline CDR1 reads GTSNPN; CDR2 reads SVGIG (reference sequence). The CDR3 extends over 13 amino acids. CDR3: CAWSNSPAGGYTF. For the CDR3, the DNA is TGTGCCTGGAGTAACTCCCCAGCGGGCGGCTACACCTTC.

V gene TRBV12-3 or TRBV12-4 combines with J gene TRBJ1-2; the D is unclear. The CDR3 is made up of 12 amino acids. V lost 3 bases to trimming and J lost 8 bases, with 10 bases between them. The CDR3 bases are TGTGCCAGCAGTTTCGGGGAGGTGGGCTACACCTTC. Translation: CASSFGEVGYTF.